The clone carrying this TCR beta chain was seen a few times. Individuals aged roughly 18 to 90 years were recruited from some 26 US areas. Individuals in the exposed group had encountered a COVID-19 case within 2 weeks preceding study entry. The protocol was immunoSEQ multiplex PCR, while the TCRdb copy is restricted to in-frame clones and leaves out a portion. The top ten clones hold 1.5% to 2% of a sample with about 140,000 clones, about four fifths of them seen once. CDR3 size: 16 residues. Germline CDR1 MNHNY, CDR2 SVGAGI (reference sequence). J was trimmed by 4 bases and V by 6 bases; bases with no gene match: 7. This record belongs to a study of blood T cell repertoires in COVID-19. Across the whole study: Sources were T cells, B-cell-depleted T cells, or PBMCs; the material itself was cDNA or gDNA.

The genes are TRBV6-6 and TRBJ2-1; 12 bases line up with TRBD1. The clonotype comes from a woman under 30 who had been exposed to COVID-19. The source material was PBMCs or T cells enriched from blood (not recorded which). The CDR3 here is CASRRDRGRWYNEQFF. Here the CDR3 DNA reads TGTGCCAGCAGACGGGACAGGGGGCGGTGGTACAATGAGCAGTTCTTC.